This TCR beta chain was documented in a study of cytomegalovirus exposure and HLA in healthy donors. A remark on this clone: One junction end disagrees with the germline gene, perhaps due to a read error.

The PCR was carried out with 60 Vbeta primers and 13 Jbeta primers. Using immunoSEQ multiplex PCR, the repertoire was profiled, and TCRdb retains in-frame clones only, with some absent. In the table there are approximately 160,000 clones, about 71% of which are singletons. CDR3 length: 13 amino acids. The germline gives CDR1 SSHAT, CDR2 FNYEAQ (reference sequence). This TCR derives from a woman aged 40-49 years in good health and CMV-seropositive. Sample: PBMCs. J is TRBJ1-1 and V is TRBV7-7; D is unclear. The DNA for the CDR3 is TGTGCTAGCAGCCCTGACATGAACACTGAAGCTTTCTTT. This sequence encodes CASSPDMNTEAFF.